The 20 T cell receptor beta chains given below trace back to one sample, sequenced in a study of tumor and adjacent non-tumor tissue in lung cancer. The library came from three nested PCR rounds adapted from ARM-PCR protocols. MiXCR, run by TCRdb on the multiplex PCR reads, gives a single entry per CDR3 protein. The table records 65,000 to 80,000 distinct CDR3 sequences, approximately 73% of them present only once. This sample's RNA came from whole unsorted tissue. Sequencing input: lung tumor tissue. The receptors here all came from a man between 60 and 75 years old with non-small cell lung cancer.

Points on this clonotype: The junction does not match germline at one end; this may be a read error. This rearrangement joins TRBV5-4 to TRBJ2-3, with D possibly being TRBD2 (5 bases). There are 16 residues in the CDR3. Per germline, CDR1 SGHNT and CDR2 YYREEE (reference sequence). The CDR3 nucleotides read TGTGCCAACAGCCCTATCGAGTGGGAGCCGGAAGATACAGAGTATTTT. This gives the protein CANSPIEWEPEDTEYF. Using reference TRBV5-4 and TRBJ2-3 for the parts outside the CDR3, the full variable domain is ETGVTQSPTHLIKTRGQQVTLRCSSQSGHNTVSWYQQALGQGPQFIFQYYREEENGRGNFPPRFSGLQFPNYSSELNVNALELDDSALYLCANSPIEWEPEDTEYFGPGTRLTVL.

This clonotype occurred once. Relative to the germline gene, one junction end is altered; a read error may explain this. The chain recombines TRBV20-1 with TRBJ2-5; no clear D gene. This CDR3 is built from 15 residues. Germline V gene lookup returns CDR1 DFQATT and CDR2 SNEGSKA (reference sequence). The CDR3 DNA is TGCAGTGCTAGAGAGCATGGGTCCTGCCAAGAGACACAGTACTTC. Amino acids: CSAREHGSCQETQYF.

A word on this clonotype: The junction shows a germline mismatch at one end, possibly a read error. The V call is TRBV20-1, the J call TRBJ2-7, with 8 positions matching TRBD1. Germline V gene sequence: CDR1 DFQATT, CDR2 SNEGSKA (reference sequence). The CDR3 runs 13 residues. Here the CDR3 reads CNAIRQGSYEQYF. As DNA, the CDR3 is TGCAATGCTATTCGACAGGGGTCCTACGAACAGTACTTC.

The chain is built from TRBV29-1 and TRBJ1-1; TRBD1 is a possible D gene (5 bases). Germline V lookup: CDR1 SQVTM, CDR2 ANQGSEA. This CDR3 contains 14 residues. Trimming shortened V by 5 bases and J by 7 bases, and 20 bases separated the two germline ends. The CDR3 DNA reads TGCAGCGTTAGCGGTACGGGGACCGGAAATGAAGCTTTCTTT. As protein: CSVSGTGTGNEAFF. Full variable domain (rest looked up from reference TRBV29-1 and TRBJ1-1): SAVISQKPSRDICQRGTSLTIQCQVDSQVTMMFWYRQQPGQSLTLIATANQGSEATYESGFVIDKFPISRPNLTFSTLTVSNMSPEDSSIYLCSVSGTGTGNEAFFGQGTRLTVV.

This clonotype occurred a few times. This rearrangement joins TRBV18 to TRBJ2-7; 10 bases align to TRBD1. J gave up 5 bases and V 3 bases, and 10 bases lay outside the gene matches. The CDR3 covers 16 residues. Germline V gene lookup returns CDR1 KGHSH and CDR2 LQKENI. The CDR3 sequence is CASSPDRGGLIHEQYF. As DNA, the CDR3 is TGTGCCAGCTCACCGGACAGGGGGGGACTTATTCACGAGCAGTACTTC.

A word on this clonotype: The junction differs from germline at one of its ends, possibly a read error. V is TRBV29-1 and J is TRBJ1-2; D gene unclear. The CDR3 covers 12 residues. The germline V gene encodes CDR1 SQVTM and CDR2 ANQGSEA. The CDR3 DNA follows: TGCAGCGTTGCATGGGATAACTATGGTTACACCTTC. Amino acid sequence: CSVAWDNYGYTF.

This chain links TRBV12-3 or TRBV12-4 with TRBJ2-7, with 9 positions matching TRBD1. The length of the CDR3 is 14 residues. V lost 5 bases and J lost 6; bases outside the gene matches: 8. The CDR3 is CASSPGTGFLEQYF. As DNA, the CDR3 is TGTGCCAGCAGTCCCGGGACAGGGTTTCTCGAGCAGTACTTC.

With regard to this clonotype: One end of the junction does not line up with germline, which may come from a read error. The chain employs TRBV20-1 and TRBJ2-3, with 9 positions matching TRBD2. CDR1 is DFQATT, CDR2 SNEGSKA, per germline (reference sequence). The CDR3 covers 13 residues. The DNA of the CDR3 is TGCAGTGCTACTAGCGGGAACACAGATACACAGTGTTTT. Translation gives CSATSGNTDTQCF.

As regards this clonotype: An end of the junction does not agree with germline; a read error may underlie this. The chain links TRBV7-9 to TRBJ2-4; 9 bases align to TRBD2. This CDR3 has 16 amino acids. CDR1 is SEHNR, CDR2 FQNEAQ, per germline (reference sequence). The CDR3 region has the DNA TGTGCCAGCAGCTTAGGCGCGGGACTAGCCCAAAACATTCAGTGCTTC. Residues: CASSLGAGLAQNIQCF.

Details on this clonotype: At one of its ends the junction is not consistent with the germline gene, which may arise from a read error. V is TRBV6-1 and J is TRBJ2-5, with 8 bases identical to TRBD2. The CDR3 is made up of 14 amino acids. Germline loops: CDR1 MNHNS, CDR2 SASEGT. Here the CDR3 reads CASSIGRVVETQNF. The CDR3 DNA is TGTGCCAGCAGTATCGGGAGGGTCGTGGAGACCCAGAACTTC.

The V call is TRBV7-9, the J call TRBJ2-5; a possible D gene is TRBD2 (5 bases). This CDR3 comprises 16 residues. The ends were cut back, 2 bases at V and 4 bases at J, with 17 bases in the middle. Per germline, CDR1 SEHNR and CDR2 FQNEAQ (reference sequence). CDR3 loop: CASSLYPGSSVETQYF. CDR3 DNA: TGTGCCAGCAGCTTATACCCGGGGTCCTCGGTAGAGACCCAGTACTTC.

With respect to this clonotype: A read error is likely, as this CDR3 ends without the conserved phenylalanine or tryptophan. The chain's CDR3 is CASRYRAGTEAFS. In nucleotides, the CDR3 is TGCGCAAGCAGGTACAGGGCTGGGACTGAAGCTTTCTCT. V gene TRBV10-2 combines with J gene TRBJ1-1, with D possibly being TRBD1 (6 bases). The CDR3 length is 13 residues. Germline V gene sequence: CDR1 WSHSY, CDR2 SAAADI.

V usage is TRBV5-5 and J usage is TRBJ2-3; maybe TRBD2 (5 bases). Germline values: CDR1 SGHKS, CDR2 YYEKEE (reference sequence). Trimming removed 6 bases at V and 8 bases at J, with 22 bases between. The CDR3 covers 15 residues. The CDR3 DNA follows: TGTGCCAGCACCCGGTGGGGAGAGCGGCCGGGTACGCAGTATTTT. This gives the protein CASTRWGERPGTQYF.

The chain recombines TRBV6-5 with TRBJ2-1, with TRBD1 matching over 9 bases. Looked up from germline, CDR1 is MNHEY and CDR2 is SVGAGI. The CDR3 length is 15 residues. V shed 6 bases and J 3 bases; nucleotides not matched to a gene: 6. The CDR3 loop reads CASRNGQGNYNEQFF. The CDR3 coding sequence is TGTGCCAGCAGGAACGGACAGGGGAACTACAATGAGCAGTTCTTC.

The sample holds one count of this clonotype. Mismatch with germline at one junction end may stem from a read error. This sequence joins TRBV12-3 or TRBV12-4 and TRBJ2-5, with 9 bases lining up with TRBD2. CDR3 length: 14 amino acids. The CDR3 protein is CVSYSRLAEETQYF. The CDR3 region has the DNA TGTGTCAGCTATTCGAGACTAGCGGAAGAGACCCAGTACTTC.

This clonotype was detected ten times or more. The V call is TRBV10-3, the J call TRBJ1-2; D unclear. V shed 7 bases and J shed 0 bases, with 9 bases lying between them. Germline lookup yields CDR1 ENHRY and CDR2 SYGVKD. The CDR3 totals 13 residues. The CDR3, as DNA: TGTGCCATCAATGCCGGCCCTAACTATGGCTACACCTTC. Translation gives CAINAGPNYGYTF.

A note on this clonotype: At one end the junction does not follow the germline gene, possibly because of a read error. The rearrangement joins TRBV11-1 to TRBJ1-1; 7 nucleotides agree with TRBD1. Germline CDR1 reads SGHAT; CDR2 reads FQDESV (reference sequence). This CDR3 is 13 amino acids long. The CDR3 sequence: CARSLAQGDEDFF. The DNA of the CDR3 is TGTGCAAGAAGCTTAGCGCAGGGGGATGAAGATTTCTTT. The full variable domain, with the rest looked up from reference TRBV11-1 and TRBJ1-1, is EAEVAQSPRYKITEKSQAVAFWCDPISGHATLYWYRQILGQGPELLVQFQDESVVDDSQLPKDRFSAERLKGVDSTLKIQPAELGDSAMYLCARSLAQGDEDFFGQGTRLTVV.

In the case of this clonotype: Germline and junction disagree at one end, which may indicate a read error. This chain joins TRBV11-3 and TRBJ2-3, with D unresolved. The length of the CDR3 is 14 residues. Germline V gives CDR1 SGHNT, CDR2 YENEEA. DNA for the CDR3: TGTGCCAGCAACTTGCTTCAGCCCACCGATACTCAGTATTTT. This sequence encodes CASNLLQPTDTQYF.

A remark on this clonotype: The conserved final phenylalanine or tryptophan is absent from the CDR3, which likely points to a read error. The gene calls are TRBV30 and TRBJ1-5; possibly TRBD1 for D (6 bases). The CDR3 totals 13 residues. V lost 6 bases to trimming and J lost 5 bases, with 14 bases between them. Germline V gene data show CDR1 as GTSNPN and CDR2 as SVGIG (reference sequence). The CDR3 sequence is CACQGTSDQPQHS. The DNA of the CDR3 is TGTGCCTGCCAGGGGACTTCGGATCAGCCCCAGCATTCT.

Concerning this clonotype itself: The junction departs from germline at one end; a sequencing error may be responsible. The CDR3: CGVGGRAADTQYF. The CDR3, as DNA: TGCGGCGTCGGAGGGCGGGCTGCAGATACGCAGTATTTT. V gene TRBV29-1 combines with J gene TRBJ2-3; D may be TRBD2 (6 bases). Germline V gene data show CDR1 as SQVTM and CDR2 as ANQGSEA. The CDR3 is 13 residues long.